This passage covers 3 T cell receptor beta chains from one sample sequenced in a study of monozygotic twins with inflammatory bowel disease. TCRdb derives one entry per CDR3 protein from the 5' RACE reads, leaving out DNA. In all, the sample yields some 440,000 distinct CDR3 sequences. The sample comprised blood. These TCRs come from a human donor with ulcerative colitis or Crohn's disease, or a healthy co-twin of an affected twin (not recorded which).

This chain joins TRBV30 and TRBJ2-3; absent DNA, TCRdb's TRBD1 call cannot be checked. Germline CDR1 and CDR2: GTSNPN and SVGIG (reference sequence). This CDR3 is 13 amino acids long. CDR3 sequence reads: CAWWDRGLDTQYF.

The CDR3 region is CASSTGRDYSSYEQYF. V is TRBV7-8 and J is TRBJ2-7; the TCRdb call, TRBD2, lacks DNA for checking. The CDR3 sequence is 16 residues long. Germline V gene sequence: CDR1 SGHVS, CDR2 FQNEAQ.

V gene TRBV5-1 combines with J gene TRBJ1-2. The CDR3 consists of 14 residues. Germline lookup yields CDR1 SGHRS and CDR2 YFSETQ. The CDR3 protein is CASSLDARSTGYTF.